The next 24 T cell receptor beta chains were all read from a single sample in a study of T cells in Graves' hyperthyroidism and ophthalmopathy. RNA transcripts yielded amplified TCR beta CDR3 regions. HTBI primers were used for first-round RT-PCR of the TCR CDR3. TCRdb re-derived calls from the multiplex PCR reads in MiXCR, one entry per CDR3 protein. The table lists 600,000 to 900,000 distinct CDR3 sequences, over 15% of them singletons. The sample taken for sequencing was blood. Receptors originate from a young man with Graves' hyperthyroidism.

The chain carries TRBV28 and TRBJ2-5; D call uncertain. The CDR3 runs to 13 residues. Germline loops: CDR1 MDHEN, CDR2 SYDVKM. V lost 6 bases and J 4 bases, leaving 12 bases between the germline ends. The CDR3 here is CASSSQSVETQYF. The CDR3 DNA sequence: TGTGCCAGCAGCTCCCAGTCGGTAGAGACCCAGTACTTC.

This chain connects TRBV6-1 to TRBJ2-7, with 8 nucleotides matching TRBD2. This CDR3 has 14 amino acids. Germline V lookup: CDR1 MNHNS, CDR2 SASEGT. With 6 bases clipped from V and 7 bases from J, the junction kept 11 bases outside the gene matches. The CDR3 reads CASRPASGSQEQYF. The CDR3 region has the DNA TGTGCCAGCAGGCCTGCAAGCGGGAGTCAAGAGCAGTACTTC.

V is TRBV10-3 and J is TRBJ2-7; no clear D. V was clipped by 4 bases and J by 0 bases, with 4 bases between them. This CDR3 region has 12 residues. The germline gives CDR1 ENHRY, CDR2 SYGVKD. The CDR3 here is CAISGASYEQYF. The DNA of the CDR3 is TGTGCCATCAGTGGGGCCTCCTACGAGCAGTACTTC.

The gene calls are TRBV5-4 and TRBJ2-7; tentative D call: TRBD1 (6 bases). Germline CDR1 SGHNT, CDR2 YYREEE (reference sequence). CDR3 length equals 15 residues. Trimming cost V 2 bases and J 1 base, with 13 bases left between them. The CDR3 nucleotides read TGTGCCAGCAGCTTTTCGGGCAGGGGATCCTACGAGCAGTACTTC. Its translation: CASSFSGRGSYEQYF.

About this clonotype: A much more abundant neighbour one base away suggests this may be a read error. The gene calls are TRBV2 and TRBJ1-3; the D is unclear. Trimming left V 9 bases short and J 0 bases short, with 12 bases between. Germline CDR1 and CDR2: SNHLY and FYNNEI. The CDR3 contains 14 residues. The CDR3 region has the DNA TGTGCCAGTAGAGACAACTACTCTGGAAACACCATATATTTT. Translation gives CASRDNYSGNTIYF.

The V and J genes are TRBV20-1 and TRBJ2-5; D perhaps matches TRBD2 (5 bases). Trimming took 6 bases from V and 5 from J, leaving 13 bases between them. The CDR3 totals 12 residues. Germline CDR1 and CDR2: DFQATT and SNEGSKA (reference sequence). CDR3 loop: CSAPRGEETQYF. CDR3 bases: TGCAGTGCCCCACGGGGAGAGGAGACCCAGTACTTC.

In this sample, this clonotype turned up a few times. This chain links TRBV6-1 with TRBJ2-1; D remains ambiguous. Between the trimmed V and J ends, which lost 7 bases and 9 bases, there was a span of 22 bases. Germline assignment: CDR1 MNHNS and CDR2 SASEGT. The CDR3 extends over 15 amino acids. DNA of the CDR3: TGTGCCAGCACCTCCCAGGTCGCGGCCTCAGGTGAGCAGTTCTTC. The encoded protein is CASTSQVAASGEQFF.

This clonotype occurred many times. The junction departs from germline at one end; a sequencing error may be responsible. The chain couples TRBV28 to TRBJ1-1; D perhaps matches TRBD1 (6 bases). In germline, CDR1 is MDHEN, CDR2 SYDVKM. The CDR3 loop spans 15 amino acids. DNA for the CDR3: TGTGCCAGCAGTCCACACACAGGGAGGAACGCTGAAGCTTTCTTT. Translating gives CASSPHTGRNAEAFF.

This clonotype was recorded a few times. The CDR3 sequence is CSVSGLAASFEQYF. The CDR3 region has the DNA TGCAGCGTTTCGGGACTAGCTGCTTCCTTTGAGCAGTACTTC. The gene calls are TRBV29-1 and TRBJ2-7; 9 bases map to TRBD2. The CDR3 sequence is 14 residues long. The ends lost 5 bases at V and 7 bases at J; junction bases unmatched: 12. CDR1 SQVTM and CDR2 ANQGSEA come from the germline V gene.

The chain recombines TRBV6-1 with TRBJ2-1; no clear D. The CDR3 sequence is 17 residues long. V dropped 5 bases and J dropped 1 base, with 18 bases sitting between them. Looked up from germline, CDR1 is MNHNS and CDR2 is SASEGT. CDR3 sequence reads: CASSNRPGRRSYNEQFF. As DNA, the CDR3 is TGTGCCAGCAGTAACCGACCCGGTAGAAGGTCCTACAATGAGCAGTTCTTC.

This clonotype was recorded many times. The genes are TRBV27 and TRBJ2-7, with a weak D call TRBD2 (6 bases). Germline V gene sequence: CDR1 MNHEY, CDR2 SMNVEV (reference sequence). V dropped 3 bases and J dropped 3 bases, with 12 bases sitting between them. CDR3 length: 14 residues. The CDR3 region has the DNA TGTGCCAGCAGTTTTGGCAGGAGGGACTACGAGCAGTACTTC. Translating gives CASSFGRRDYEQYF.

The chain has TRBV27 and TRBJ1-5, with D perhaps matching TRBD1 (5 bases). V lost 6 bases and J lost 4, with 19 bases in between. There are 16 residues in the CDR3. Per germline, CDR1 MNHEY and CDR2 SMNVEV (reference sequence). CDR3 DNA sequence: TGTGCCAGCAGCCAGCTGGGACCCGCACCAAATCAGCCCCAGCATTTT. Its protein product is CASSQLGPAPNQPQHF.

In its sample, this clonotype was seen many times. The J gene is TRBJ1-2, the V gene TRBV28; D is ambiguous. This CDR3 region has 11 residues. Germline V lookup: CDR1 MDHEN, CDR2 SYDVKM. Trimming removed 3 bases at V and 6 bases at J, with 5 bases between. Written as DNA, the CDR3 is TGTGCCAGCAGTTTTAGCCATGGCTACACCTTC. This codes for CASSFSHGYTF.

In this sample, this clonotype turned up a few times. V gene TRBV24-1 combines with J gene TRBJ2-5; D gene ambiguous. V was cut by 1 base and J by 4 bases, with 9 bases left in between. Germline V gives CDR1 KGHDR, CDR2 SFDVKD. The CDR3 length is 14 residues. The CDR3 loop is CATSDLGSLETQYF. CDR3 nucleotides: TGTGCCACCAGTGATTTAGGTAGCCTAGAGACCCAGTACTTC.

This rearrangement joins TRBV28 to TRBJ1-2; no definite D call. There are 13 residues in the CDR3. Germline loops: CDR1 MDHEN, CDR2 SYDVKM. V shed 3 bases and J shed 5 bases, with 10 bases lying between them. The CDR3 reads CASSFMERYGYTF. In DNA, the CDR3 is TGTGCCAGCAGTTTCATGGAGCGGTATGGCTACACCTTC.

About this clonotype itself: Because the CDR3's place on the DNA is in doubt, the DNA is left out and the CDR3 is given as listed by TCRdb. The rearrangement joins TRBV2 to TRBJ2-1; TRBD2, as called in the table, went unchecked against the DNA. The germline gives CDR1 SNHLY, CDR2 FYNNEI. The CDR3 spans 23 amino acids, including both terminal residues. CDR3 amino acids: CASTNQTSMYLCASGLAGNEQFF.

V gene TRBV11-2 combines with J gene TRBJ2-5; D unclear. The CDR3 is 11 amino acids. Germline-derived CDR1 and CDR2 are SGHAT and FQNNGV. Trimming removed 10 bases from V and 7 bases from J, with 13 bases in between. CDR3 residues: CATFWEGTQYF. The CDR3 nucleotides read TGTGCCACCTTTTGGGAAGGGACCCAGTACTTC. Filled out from reference TRBV11-2 and TRBJ2-5, the complete variable domain reads EAGVAQSPRYKIIEKRQSVAFWCNPISGHATLYWYQQILGQGPKLLIQFQNNGVVDDSQLPKDRFSAERLKGVDSTLKIQPAKLEDSAVYLCATFWEGTQYFGPGTRLLVL.

The chain combines TRBV4-3 with TRBJ2-5; D remains ambiguous. Deletions cut 0 bases from V and 3 bases from J, with 8 bases between. The CDR3 sequence is 14 residues long. The germline V gene encodes CDR1 LGHNA and CDR2 YSLEER. The CDR3 sequence: CASSQEGQEETQYF. The CDR3 DNA sequence: TGCGCCAGCAGCCAAGAAGGGCAGGAAGAGACCCAGTACTTC.

In DNA form, the CDR3 reads TGCGCCAGTTCTAGGGAAGGCGGTCAGCCCCAGCATTTT. This encodes CASSREGGQPQHF. The chain carries TRBV5-1 and TRBJ1-5; no firm D call. Germline V gene sequence: CDR1 SGHRS, CDR2 YFSETQ. The CDR3 is 13 amino acids. V lost 8 bases and J lost 6, with 15 bases in between.

J is TRBJ2-3 and V is TRBV29-1, with 8 positions matching TRBD1. V gave up 5 bases and J gave up 4 bases; unmatched junction bases: 8. This CDR3 has 14 amino acids. From germline, CDR1 is SQVTM and CDR2 ANQGSEA. The CDR3 loop is CSVFRGHPADTQYF. CDR3 sequence (DNA): TGCAGCGTTTTCAGGGGGCATCCTGCAGATACGCAGTATTTT.

The chain uses TRBV7-2 and TRBJ2-1; 8 bases line up with TRBD2. V lost 3 bases and J lost 7; bases outside the gene matches: 11. The CDR3 sequence is 16 residues long. Germline V lookup: CDR1 SGHTA, CDR2 FQGNSA. The CDR3 DNA is TGTGCCAGCAGCTTCCTAGGGCGGGAGGTCAGAAATGAGCAGTTCTTC. This gives the protein CASSFLGREVRNEQFF.

A remark on this clonotype: This may be a read error, as it is one base from a much larger clone. This rearrangement joins TRBV30 to TRBJ2-5; 11 bases fit TRBD2. In germline, CDR1 is GTSNPN, CDR2 SVGIG (reference sequence). This CDR3 comprises 13 residues. V was pared by 0 bases and J by 13 bases, with 7 bases of the junction left unmatched. This chain's CDR3 is CAWSVSSGGPPYF. In DNA, the CDR3 is TGTGCCTGGAGTGTGTCTAGCGGGGGGCCACCGTACTTC.

This chain links TRBV20-1 with TRBJ2-7; TRBD2 matches 8 bases. CDR3 length equals 14 residues. Looked up from germline, CDR1 is DFQATT and CDR2 is SNEGSKA (reference sequence). With 2 bases clipped from V and 2 bases from J, the junction kept 5 bases outside the gene matches. CDR3 residues: CSARPWTSTYEQYF. In nucleotides, the CDR3 is TGCAGTGCTAGACCTTGGACTAGCACCTACGAGCAGTACTTC.

V and J are TRBV4-1 and TRBJ2-5, with D perhaps matching TRBD2 (5 bases). CDR1 is MGHRA, CDR2 YSYEKL, per germline. This CDR3 spans 17 amino acids. The V end was cut by 0 bases, the J end by 5 bases, with 19 bases between. CDR3 in DNA: TGCGCCAGCAGCCAAGAACCGGCCGGCGAGGGCTGGGAGACCCAGTACTTC. Translated: CASSQEPAGEGWETQYF.